A single sample is the source of the 31 T cell receptor beta chains below, sequenced in a study of T-cell reconstitution after alpha-beta-depleted transplantation in children. Unique molecular identifiers were incorporated into the prepared TCRbeta library. TCRdb independently ran MiXCR on the PCR reads; one entry per CDR3 protein. The table shows 200,000 or so distinct CDR3 sequences, with under 8.5% occurring only once. The material sequenced was PBMCs, taken before TCRalphabeta/CD19-depleted stem cell transplant. Receptors originate from a boy younger than 10 with acute lymphoblastic leukemia, due to receive a stem cell transplant.

This clonotype was found a few times. The chain combines TRBV4-2 with TRBJ1-1; possibly TRBD1 for D (5 bases). This CDR3 region has 16 residues. CDR1 is LGHNA, CDR2 YNFKEQ, per germline. Trimming stripped 8 bases from V and 4 bases from J, with 23 bases between. The CDR3, as DNA: TGTGCCAGCGGCCCCGGGATGGCCCCGGGGGGCACTGAAGCTTTCTTT. Encoded protein: CASGPGMAPGGTEAFF.

This clonotype appeared a few times. This chain uses TRBV5-4 with TRBJ2-2, with 8 bases matching TRBD1. The CDR3 runs to 19 residues. Trimming at V came to 1 base and at J to 5 bases, leaving 16 bases not matched to a gene. Germline CDR1 and CDR2: SGHNT and YYREEE (reference sequence). CDR3 residues: CASSLRLVRGLSVTGELFF. For the CDR3, the DNA is TGTGCCAGCAGCTTGAGGCTAGTCAGGGGGCTCTCTGTAACCGGGGAGCTGTTTTTT.

This clonotype was observed at least ten times. The chain joins TRBV12-3 or TRBV12-4 to TRBJ1-2; TRBD1 aligns across 10 bases. The V and J ends lost 3 bases and 5 bases, in that order; junction bases with no gene match: 9. The CDR3 is 16 amino acids. In nucleotides, the CDR3 is TGTGCCAGCAGTTTGGCTAAGGGGACAGGGGTTTATGGCTACACCTTC. This sequence encodes CASSLAKGTGVYGYTF.

The V call is TRBV2, the J call TRBJ2-7; D is unresolved. V lost 7 bases to trimming and J lost 0 bases, with 16 bases between them. The CDR3 length is 15 residues. CDR1 SNHLY and CDR2 FYNNEI come from the germline V gene. The CDR3 is CASTEDLNPSYEQYF. Written as DNA, the CDR3 is TGTGCCAGCACCGAGGACCTGAATCCCTCCTACGAGCAGTACTTC.

This clonotype was counted ten times or more. The chain links TRBV5-1 to TRBJ2-5; TRBD2 matches at 10 bases. The CDR3 covers 16 residues. Trimming at V came to 0 bases and at J to 1 base, leaving 3 bases not matched to a gene. Germline V CDR1 and CDR2: SGHRS, YFSETQ. The CDR3 loop is CASSLVASGGQETQYF. For the CDR3, the DNA is TGCGCCAGCAGCTTGGTGGCTAGCGGGGGCCAAGAGACCCAGTACTTC.

This clonotype was counted many times. In nucleotides, the CDR3 is TGTGCCAGCAGCTCCAGAGGCGCGGGGACGCAGTATTTT. It translates to CASSSRGAGTQYF. The chain carries TRBV11-2 and TRBJ2-3, with D possibly matching TRBD2 (6 bases). This CDR3 region has 13 residues. Germline V gene sequence: CDR1 SGHAT, CDR2 FQNNGV. The germline V and J ends were trimmed by 4 bases and 9 bases, with 14 bases remaining between them.

The table lists this clonotype with many counts. The V and J genes are TRBV10-3 and TRBJ2-6; 12 nucleotides agree with TRBD1. The V segment lost 0 bases and the J segment 4 bases; nucleotides outside the gene matches: 7. Germline V gives CDR1 ENHRY, CDR2 SYGVKD. The CDR3 loop spans 19 amino acids. CDR3 sequence reads: CAISESSGQGAHGANVLTF. CDR3 sequence (DNA): TGTGCCATCAGTGAGTCCTCGGGACAGGGGGCGCACGGGGCCAACGTCCTGACTTTC.

This clonotype was seen repeatedly, ten times or more. As DNA, the CDR3 is TGTGCCAGCAGCCGCGGTAGCCGGAGCTCCTACAATGAGCAGTTCTTC. Translating it yields CASSRGSRSSYNEQFF. This chain links TRBV5-4 with TRBJ2-1; D is ambiguous. V shed 4 bases and J shed 0 bases, with 14 bases lying between them. In germline, CDR1 is SGHNT, CDR2 YYREEE (reference sequence). This CDR3 comprises 16 residues.

The rearrangement joins TRBV5-1 to TRBJ2-7; 11 nucleotides agree with TRBD2. CDR3 length: 17 amino acids. With 4 bases clipped from V and 3 bases from J, the junction kept 12 bases outside the gene matches. Germline assignment: CDR1 SGHRS and CDR2 YFSETQ. The CDR3, as DNA: TGCGCCAGCAGCGGCGCTAGCGGGGGGTTTTGGGGCTACGAGCAGTACTTC. It is translated as CASSGASGGFWGYEQYF.

This clonotype came up a few times. V is TRBV7-9 and J is TRBJ1-1; D not certain. Germline V gene data show CDR1 as SEHNR and CDR2 as FQNEAQ (reference sequence). The CDR3 length is 12 residues. Trimming shortened V by 1 base and J by 5 bases, and 5 bases separated the two germline ends. The CDR3 sequence is CASSLGATEAFF. CDR3 sequence (DNA): TGTGCCAGCAGCTTAGGGGCAACTGAAGCTTTCTTT.

This clonotype was counted only a few times. The J gene is TRBJ2-3, the V gene TRBV5-5; 8 bases line up with TRBD2. Germline assignment: CDR1 SGHKS and CDR2 YYEKEE (reference sequence). This CDR3 has 16 residues. V was pared by 4 bases and J by 3 bases, with 10 bases of the junction left unmatched. CDR3 in DNA: TGTGCCAGCAGCCCGCGGGGTAGCGGGGTTACAGATACGCAGTATTTT. It translates to CASSPRGSGVTDTQYF.

V and J are TRBV7-2 and TRBJ2-5, with TRBD2 identical over 12 bases. J gave up 9 bases and V 4 bases, and 12 bases lay outside the gene matches. CDR1 is SGHTA and CDR2 is FQGNSA in the germline V gene. This CDR3 spans 16 amino acids. The CDR3 DNA reads as TGTGCCAGCAGCTCGCAGCTAGCGGGGGGGAGAAGTCCCCAGTACTTC. This codes for CASSSQLAGGRSPQYF.

This clonotype has just a few counts. The chain couples TRBV11-2 to TRBJ2-7; D may be TRBD2 (6 bases). The ends were cut back, 10 bases at V and 1 base at J, with 11 bases in the middle. The germline CDR1 and CDR2 sequences are SGHAT and FQNNGV. The CDR3 covers 12 residues. The CDR3: CATRAGSYEQYF. The CDR3 nucleotides are TGTGCCACCAGGGCGGGGTCCTACGAGCAGTACTTC.

This clonotype was seen a handful of times. The CDR3 nucleotides are TGTGCCAGCAGCATGCCCCGACAGCCGAACACTGAAGCTTTCTTT. It encodes CASSMPRQPNTEAFF. V and J are TRBV2 and TRBJ1-1, with D perhaps TRBD1 (5 bases). The CDR3 spans 15 residues. Germline V gene lookup returns CDR1 SNHLY and CDR2 FYNNEI. V was clipped by 6 bases and J by 1 base, with 15 bases between them.

This clonotype was counted at least ten times. V gene TRBV7-2 combines with J gene TRBJ1-5, with no clear D. The germline gives CDR1 SGHTA, CDR2 FQGNSA. The length of the CDR3 is 12 residues. Trimming cost V 1 base and J 7 bases, with 5 bases left between them. The CDR3 loop is CASSLDYQPQHF. DNA for the CDR3: TGTGCCAGCAGCTTAGACTACCAGCCCCAGCATTTT.

This clonotype was picked up many times. The V and J genes are TRBV28 and TRBJ2-7; D remains unclear. The germline V and J ends were trimmed by 6 bases and 6 bases, with 12 bases remaining between them. CDR3 length equals 12 residues. Germline values: CDR1 MDHEN, CDR2 SYDVKM. CDR3 protein: CASRTDVGEQYF. DNA of the CDR3: TGTGCCAGCAGAACCGATGTAGGCGAGCAGTACTTC.

In its sample, this clonotype was seen many times. The chain has TRBV20-1 and TRBJ2-3; no clear D gene. This CDR3 is built from 13 residues. Trimming cost V 7 bases and J 1 base, with 12 bases left between them. The germline CDR1 and CDR2 sequences are DFQATT and SNEGSKA (reference sequence). CDR3 sequence (DNA): TGCAGTGGCCTGGCGGACCGCACAGATACGCAGTATTTT. It specifies CSGLADRTDTQYF.

This chain joins TRBV3-1 and TRBJ2-1; D possibly corresponds to TRBD2 (6 bases). V shed 4 bases and J shed 0 bases, with 13 bases lying between them. The CDR3 consists of 16 residues. Looked up from germline, CDR1 is LGHDT and CDR2 is YNNKEL (reference sequence). CDR3 loop: CASSLDLASSYNEQFF. CDR3 in DNA: TGTGCCAGCAGCCTTGATCTAGCGAGCTCCTACAATGAGCAGTTCTTC.

Ten or more counts support this clonotype. The chain joins TRBV4-3 to TRBJ2-1; tentative D call: TRBD2 (6 bases). Germline CDR1 reads LGHNA; CDR2 reads YSLEER. The CDR3 sequence is 15 residues long. V lost 4 bases to trimming and J lost 8 bases, with 18 bases between them. CDR3 in amino acids: CASSPADSTGDEQFF. The CDR3, as DNA: TGCGCCAGCAGCCCAGCGGATTCCACGGGAGATGAGCAGTTCTTC.

This clonotype showed up many times. The chain is built from TRBV20-1 and TRBJ2-5; 10 bases align to TRBD2. The CDR3 is 14 amino acids. The V gene's germline CDR1 is DFQATT and CDR2 SNEGSKA (reference sequence). V was pared by 5 bases and J by 5 bases, with 8 bases of the junction left unmatched. CDR3 region: CSASSGSSMETQYF. The CDR3 region has the DNA TGCAGTGCTTCTAGCGGGAGCTCGATGGAGACCCAGTACTTC.

CDR3 sequence: CASSVNEGTQYF. In nucleotides, the CDR3 is TGTGCCAGCAGCGTAAACGAAGGGACCCAGTACTTC. This sequence joins TRBV9 and TRBJ2-5; D gene unclear. Germline loops: CDR1 SGDLS, CDR2 YYNGEE. The V gene lost 1 base and the J gene lost 7 bases, with 8 bases spanning the gap. The CDR3 has 12 residues.

This clonotype was seen a handful of times. The genes are TRBV6-1 and TRBJ2-1; no firm D call. Germline CDR1 and CDR2: MNHNS and SASEGT. Trimming took 4 bases from V and 5 from J, leaving 6 bases between them. The CDR3 is 12 amino acids. The CDR3 spells CASSVVNNEQFF. As DNA, the CDR3 is TGTGCCAGCAGTGTTGTAAACAATGAGCAGTTCTTC.

This clonotype occurred a few times. The chain has TRBV7-9 and TRBJ1-2; D possibly corresponds to TRBD1 (5 bases). Germline CDR1 is SEHNR and CDR2 is FQNEAQ (reference sequence). V was shortened by 5 bases and J by 2 bases, with 9 bases between the two germline ends. The CDR3 is 13 residues long. The CDR3 nucleotides read TGTGCCAGCAGCGCACAGGAGAACTATGGCTACACCTTC. Encoded protein: CASSAQENYGYTF.

The chain is built from TRBV7-2 and TRBJ2-5; unclear D gene. The CDR3 extends over 13 amino acids. V was pared by 1 base and J by 5 bases, with 8 bases between. From germline, CDR1 is SGHTA and CDR2 FQGNSA. The CDR3 DNA follows: TGTGCCAGCAGCTTAGTCCTCAGTGAGACCCAGTACTTC. As protein: CASSLVLSETQYF.

This clonotype was counted many times. The chain joins TRBV11-3 to TRBJ2-2; D ambiguous. V shed 8 bases and J shed 7 bases, with 11 bases lying between them. The CDR3 consists of 12 residues. Germline V gives CDR1 SGHNT, CDR2 YENEEA. The CDR3 region is CASGPEDGELFF. The DNA for the CDR3 is TGTGCCAGCGGGCCAGAGGACGGGGAGCTGTTTTTT.

Ten or more counts support this clonotype. The V call is TRBV11-2, the J call TRBJ2-7; no clear D. The germline V gene encodes CDR1 SGHAT and CDR2 FQNNGV. Deletions cut 1 base from V and 4 bases from J, with 8 bases between. The CDR3 length is 13 residues. CDR3 sequence reads: CASSLVLGYEQYF. As DNA, the CDR3 is TGTGCCAGCAGCTTAGTCTTGGGGTACGAGCAGTACTTC.

The table lists this clonotype with a few counts. V and J are TRBV7-8 and TRBJ1-5; TRBD1 matches at 10 bases. The germline CDR1 and CDR2 sequences are SGHVS and FQNEAQ. The CDR3 totals 16 residues. With 5 bases clipped from V and 2 bases from J, the junction kept 6 bases outside the gene matches. The CDR3 nucleotides are TGTGCCAGCAGCCAGGGGACAGGGGTTGGCAATCAGCCCCAGCATTTT. Translating gives CASSQGTGVGNQPQHF.

This clonotype was found a few times. The CDR3 coding sequence is TGTGCCAGCAGCTTAATAGGTGGCGGGGGGTCAAATGAGCAGTTCTTC. Amino acids: CASSLIGGGGSNEQFF. The J gene is TRBJ2-1, the V gene TRBV7-3; TRBD2 aligns across 8 bases. CDR1 SGHTA and CDR2 FQGTGA come from the germline V gene. With 1 base clipped from V and 7 bases from J, the junction kept 9 bases outside the gene matches. The CDR3 loop spans 16 amino acids.

This clonotype was recorded at least ten times. The rearrangement joins TRBV4-3 to TRBJ2-1; TRBD2 agrees at 7 bases. V shed 0 bases, J shed 0 bases, and the junction held 5 bases outside the gene matches. CDR1 and CDR2 from the germline V gene are LGHNA and YSLEER. CDR3 length: 17 residues. For the CDR3, the DNA is TGCGCCAGCAGCCAAGACGGCGGGGGAAGCTCCTACAATGAGCAGTTCTTC. Its translation: CASSQDGGGSSYNEQFF.

The table lists this clonotype with a few counts. This chain uses TRBV30 with TRBJ1-1, with 9 bases aligning to TRBD1. CDR3 length equals 15 residues. Germline lookup yields CDR1 GTSNPN and CDR2 SVGIG (reference sequence). The V gene end was trimmed by 2 bases and the J gene end by 5 bases; junction bases not matched to a gene: 9. The CDR3 nucleotides read TGTGCCTGGAGTCACCCGGGACAGGGACAAACTGAAGCTTTCTTT. Translation gives CAWSHPGQGQTEAFF.

The gene calls are TRBV28 and TRBJ1-6; the D gene is possibly TRBD1 (5 bases). In germline, CDR1 is MDHEN, CDR2 SYDVKM. Trimming pared 6 bases from V and 14 bases from J, leaving 17 bases between. The CDR3 consists of 13 residues. This CDR3 reads CASSPDGQGALHF. Here the CDR3 DNA reads TGTGCCAGCAGCCCCGACGGCCAGGGTGCCCTCCACTTT. Combining the CDR3 with reference TRBV28 and TRBJ1-6 gives the whole variable domain DVKVTQSSRYLVKRTGEKVFLECVQDMDHENMFWYRQDPGLGLRLIYFSYDVKMKEKGDIPEGYSVSREKKERFSLILESASTNQTSMYLCASSPDGQGALHFGNGTRLTVT.